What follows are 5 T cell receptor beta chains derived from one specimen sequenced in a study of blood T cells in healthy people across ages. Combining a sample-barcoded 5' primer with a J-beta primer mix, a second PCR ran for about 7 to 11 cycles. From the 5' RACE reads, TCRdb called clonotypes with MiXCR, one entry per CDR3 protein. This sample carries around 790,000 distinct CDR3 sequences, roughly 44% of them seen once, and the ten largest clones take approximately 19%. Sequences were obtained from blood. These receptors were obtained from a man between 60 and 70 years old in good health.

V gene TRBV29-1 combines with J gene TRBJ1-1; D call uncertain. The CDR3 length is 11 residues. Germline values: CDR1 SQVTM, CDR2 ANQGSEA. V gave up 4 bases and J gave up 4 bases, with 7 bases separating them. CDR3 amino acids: CSVGSGTEAFF. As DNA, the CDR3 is TGCAGCGTTGGGTCGGGCACTGAAGCTTTCTTT.

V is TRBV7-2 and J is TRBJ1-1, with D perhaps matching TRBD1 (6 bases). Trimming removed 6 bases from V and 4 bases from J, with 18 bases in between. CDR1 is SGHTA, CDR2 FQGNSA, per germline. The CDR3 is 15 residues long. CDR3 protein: CASSNPTGAPTEAFF. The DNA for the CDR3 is TGTGCCAGCAGTAACCCCACGGGGGCTCCCACTGAAGCTTTCTTT.

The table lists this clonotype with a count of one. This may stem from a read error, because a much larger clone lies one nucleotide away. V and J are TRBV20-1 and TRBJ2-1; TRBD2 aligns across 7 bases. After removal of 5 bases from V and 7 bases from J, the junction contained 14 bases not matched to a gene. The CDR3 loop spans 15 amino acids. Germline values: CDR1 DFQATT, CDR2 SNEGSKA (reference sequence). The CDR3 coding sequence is TGCAGTGCTCCACAACGAAAAGGACTAGTTAATGAGCAGTTCTTC. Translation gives CSAPQRKGLVNEQFF.

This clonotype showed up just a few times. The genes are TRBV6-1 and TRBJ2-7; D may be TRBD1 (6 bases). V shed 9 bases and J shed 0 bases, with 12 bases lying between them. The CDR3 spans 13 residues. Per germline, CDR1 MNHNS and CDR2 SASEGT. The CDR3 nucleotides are TGTGCCAGTGGACAGTCTTACTCCTACGAGCAGTACTTC. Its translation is CASGQSYSYEQYF.

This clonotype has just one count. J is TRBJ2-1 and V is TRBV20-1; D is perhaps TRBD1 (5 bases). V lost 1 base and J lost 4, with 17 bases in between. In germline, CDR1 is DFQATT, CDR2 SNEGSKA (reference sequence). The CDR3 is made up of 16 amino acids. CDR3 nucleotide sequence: TGCAGTGCTAGAGGAGCTACAGGCTTTGCTTACAATGAGCAGTTCTTC. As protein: CSARGATGFAYNEQFF.